This record looks at one TCR beta chain sequence and its context. The data stem from a study of OX40 agonist ivuxolimab in advanced cancers. CDR3 size: 15 residues. Germline CDR1 LNHNV, CDR2 YYDKDF (reference sequence). Measured with immunoSEQ multiplex PCR; TCRdb has only the in-frame clones, and not every one. The sample records 45,000 to 60,000 clones, around 84% being singletons. The gene calls are TRBV15 and TRBJ2-5; TRBD1 matches 8 bases. The DNA end is a closer match to TRBJ2-7, so the J assignment may be wrong. The input for sequencing was CD4+ or CD8+ T cells sorted from blood, taken in a trial of the OX40 agonist ivuxolimab. The clonotype originates from an adult with an advanced solid tumor such as melanoma, head and neck, liver or kidney cancer. CDR3 in DNA: TGTGCCACCAGCAGAGATCCGGACAGGGCCTACGAGCAGTACTTC. This encodes CATSRDPDRAYEQYF.